Below are 25 T cell receptor beta chains sequenced from a single sample in a study of identical twins. In TCRdb, the 5' RACE reads were re-called with MiXCR into one record per CDR3 protein. The sample carries 1.5 million to 2 million distinct CDR3 sequences, roughly a third recorded once. The sequencing input was cord blood. The origin of the receptors is a newborn girl in good health.

This clonotype turned up a few times. The rearrangement links TRBV11-2 to TRBJ2-3; 14 nucleotides agree with TRBD2. Germline V gene lookup returns CDR1 SGHAT and CDR2 FQNNGV. This CDR3 contains 19 residues. J gave up 0 bases and V 2 bases, and 7 bases lay outside the gene matches. The CDR3 sequence is CASSLRLAGGPGSTDTQYF. CDR3 in DNA: TGTGCCAGCAGCTTACGACTAGCGGGAGGGCCTGGTAGCACAGATACGCAGTATTTT.

The sample holds a few counts of this clonotype. The V gene is TRBV28, the J gene TRBJ1-2; D gene ambiguous. V was pared by 5 bases and J by 0 bases, with 10 bases between. Per germline, CDR1 MDHEN and CDR2 SYDVKM. There are 14 residues in the CDR3. CDR3 coding DNA: TGTGCCAGCAGTGCGGGCAGTTCTAACTATGGCTACACCTTC. This translates into CASSAGSSNYGYTF.

This chain uses TRBV20-1 with TRBJ2-3, with TRBD2 as a possible D gene (5 bases). The CDR3 covers 13 residues. V shed 6 bases and J shed 1 base, with 11 bases lying between them. Germline CDR1 and CDR2: DFQATT and SNEGSKA (reference sequence). The CDR3 sequence is CSARGLRTDTQYF. The CDR3, as DNA: TGCAGTGCGCGCGGGCTACGCACAGATACGCAGTATTTT.

In its sample, this clonotype was seen many times. V usage is TRBV10-3 and J usage is TRBJ1-2, with 7 bases identical to TRBD1. V lost 4 bases, J lost 6 bases, and 2 bases stayed unmatched. The CDR3 extends over 12 amino acids. CDR1 and CDR2 (germline): ENHRY, SYGVKD. The CDR3 DNA sequence: TGTGCCATCAGTGCCGACAGGGATGGCTACACCTTC. The encoded protein is CAISADRDGYTF.

This clonotype was recorded a few times. The V call is TRBV2, the J call TRBJ1-2, with 9 bases fitting TRBD1. The CDR3 runs 15 residues. V shed 5 bases and J 8 bases; nucleotides not matched to a gene: 12. The germline CDR1 and CDR2 sequences are SNHLY and FYNNEI. CDR3 coding DNA: TGTGCCAGCAGTACCCGGGACAGGGTTTCAATAGGCTACACCTTC. This sequence encodes CASSTRDRVSIGYTF.

This clonotype came up many times. V is TRBV10-3 and J is TRBJ2-7, with a weak D call TRBD1 (6 bases). CDR1 ENHRY and CDR2 SYGVKD come from the germline V gene. The CDR3 contains 15 residues. Trimming removed 4 bases at V and 1 base at J, with 14 bases between. This CDR3 is CAISVAGTRSYEQYF. DNA of the CDR3: TGTGCCATCAGTGTGGCCGGGACAAGATCCTACGAGCAGTACTTC.

The chain combines TRBV29-1 with TRBJ2-1; 8 nucleotides line up with TRBD1. The closer fit of TRBJ2-7 to the DNA end suggests the J call may be wrong. CDR3 length equals 14 residues. Germline loops: CDR1 SQVTM, CDR2 ANQGSEA. CDR3 amino acids: CSVARGTGHNEQYF. Here the CDR3 DNA reads TGCAGCGTTGCCCGGGGGACAGGACACAATGAGCAGTACTTC.

Concerning this clonotype: This may be a read error, as it is one base from a much larger clone. This sequence joins TRBV6-5 and TRBJ2-3, with 8 positions matching TRBD2. Germline V gene lookup returns CDR1 MNHEY and CDR2 SVGAGI. The CDR3 is 14 amino acids. The J segment lost 3 bases and the V segment lost 2 bases, leaving 1 base of the junction unmatched. The CDR3 DNA follows: TGTGCCAGCAGTTACGGGACTAGAACAGATACGCAGTATTTT. It translates to CASSYGTRTDTQYF.

This clonotype was observed a few times. The chain recombines TRBV7-6 with TRBJ1-2, with D possibly being TRBD1 (6 bases). Germline V gene data show CDR1 as SGHVS and CDR2 as FNYEAQ. Trimming removed 5 bases at V and 0 bases at J, with 16 bases between. This CDR3 spans 16 amino acids. The CDR3 is CASSLRGDRSNYGYTF. DNA for the CDR3: TGTGCCAGCAGCCTCCGCGGAGACAGGTCTAACTATGGCTACACCTTC.

Only one count was recorded for this clonotype. This chain's CDR3 is CASNLGRPGTDTQYF. CDR3 DNA: TGTGCCAGCAACTTAGGCAGGCCCGGCACAGATACGCAGTATTTT. This chain joins TRBV5-6 and TRBJ2-3, with D unclear. The CDR3 is made up of 15 amino acids. V lost 6 bases and J lost 1, with 15 bases in between. The germline CDR1 and CDR2 sequences are SGHDT and YYEEEE.

The rearrangement links TRBV5-1 to TRBJ1-2; 9 positions match TRBD1. This CDR3 has 16 residues. The germline gives CDR1 SGHRS, CDR2 YFSETQ. Unmatched junction bases numbered 11, after V lost 0 bases and J lost 8 bases. This chain's CDR3 is CASSLEFTGGGGGYTF. The CDR3, as DNA: TGCGCCAGCAGCTTGGAGTTTACAGGGGGCGGCGGCGGCTACACCTTC.

CDR3: CSVTTGRANTEAFF. The DNA of the CDR3 is TGCAGCGTTACCACAGGGAGGGCGAACACTGAAGCTTTCTTT. V usage is TRBV29-1 and J usage is TRBJ1-1; a possible D gene is TRBD1 (6 bases). The CDR3 covers 14 residues. Looked up from germline, CDR1 is SQVTM and CDR2 is ANQGSEA. Between the trimmed V and J ends, which lost 5 bases and 1 base, there was a span of 14 bases.

This clonotype was counted many times. This chain links TRBV6-1 with TRBJ1-2; maybe TRBD1 (5 bases). Looked up from germline, CDR1 is MNHNS and CDR2 is SASEGT. The CDR3 length is 13 residues. With 7 bases removed from V and 6 bases from J, the gap between germline ends came to 15 bases. The CDR3 region is CASIIRRGNGYTF. CDR3 bases: TGTGCCAGCATCATACGGAGGGGAAATGGCTACACCTTC.

This clonotype was found many times. V usage is TRBV19 and J usage is TRBJ2-7, with unresolved D. The germline V gene has CDR1 LNHDA and CDR2 SQIVND (reference sequence). The CDR3 length is 11 residues. Trimming removed 3 bases at V and 4 bases at J, with 4 bases between. Written as DNA, the CDR3 is TGTGCCAGTAGTATGGGGTACGAGCAGTACTTC. Protein: CASSMGYEQYF.

The V and J genes are TRBV10-3 and TRBJ2-4, with D unresolved. The J call may not be correct, given that the DNA end is closer to TRBJ2-7. Germline V gene data show CDR1 as ENHRY and CDR2 as SYGVKD. The CDR3 is 14 amino acids. The CDR3 sequence: CAISERSTPLEQYF. For the CDR3, the DNA is TGTGCCATCAGTGAGAGGTCAACCCCCCTCGAGCAGTACTTC.

The chain combines TRBV9 with TRBJ2-1; 10 bases agree with TRBD1. This CDR3 has 18 residues. Germline CDR1 SGDLS, CDR2 YYNGEE. V lost 0 bases to trimming and J lost 0 bases; unmatched junction nucleotides: 6. CDR3 bases: TGTGCCAGCAGCGTAGAACTGACAGGGGGCAGCTCCTACAATGAGCAGTTCTTC. This sequence encodes CASSVELTGGSSYNEQFF.

This clonotype showed up just a few times. This chain's CDR3 is CASSQGLLTGRYTEAFF. The CDR3 bases are TGTGCCAGCAGCCAAGGGCTCCTGACAGGGAGGTACACTGAAGCTTTCTTT. V gene TRBV3-1 combines with J gene TRBJ1-1, with 7 nucleotides matching TRBD1. Germline V gives CDR1 LGHDT, CDR2 YNNKEL (reference sequence). The trim removed 1 base at V and 3 bases at J, leaving 11 bases unmatched. The CDR3 is made up of 17 amino acids.

This chain links TRBV2 with TRBJ1-2, with D possibly being TRBD1 (5 bases). This CDR3 has 15 residues. The germline V gene has CDR1 SNHLY and CDR2 FYNNEI. V shed 4 bases and J shed 4 bases, with 16 bases lying between them. CDR3 sequence: CASSVGQGIFYGYTF. For the CDR3, the DNA is TGTGCCAGCAGTGTGGGGCAGGGTATTTTCTATGGCTACACCTTC.

The gene calls are TRBV20-1 and TRBJ2-7; D uncertain. Germline CDR1 DFQATT, CDR2 SNEGSKA (reference sequence). The V and J ends lost 0 bases and 2 bases respectively, with 8 bases between them. The CDR3 spans 13 residues. CDR3 bases: TGCAGTGCTAGAGATGATAATACCTACGAGCAGTACTTC. Protein sequence: CSARDDNTYEQYF.

The chain couples TRBV29-1 to TRBJ1-1; a possible D gene is TRBD1 (5 bases). The V and J ends lost 6 bases and 5 bases respectively, with 16 bases between them. Germline CDR1 SQVTM, CDR2 ANQGSEA. This CDR3 comprises 13 residues. The CDR3 protein is CSVWGGLRTEAFF. The CDR3 DNA follows: TGCAGCGTCTGGGGGGGGTTGAGGACTGAAGCTTTCTTT.

This clonotype has more than one count but fewer than ten. The chain joins TRBV20-1 to TRBJ2-1; 7 bases match TRBD1. The length of the CDR3 is 13 residues. Germline CDR1 reads DFQATT; CDR2 reads SNEGSKA (reference sequence). With 6 bases clipped from V and 2 bases from J, the junction kept 4 bases outside the gene matches. The CDR3 loop is CSARDRTYNEQFF. CDR3 DNA sequence: TGCAGTGCCCGGGACAGAACCTACAATGAGCAGTTCTTC.

The CDR3 sequence: CSASTGGWRFF. CDR3 DNA sequence: TGCAGTGCTTCGACAGGTGGCTGGAGGTTCTTC. The V and J genes are TRBV20-1 and TRBJ2-1, with D perhaps TRBD1 (6 bases). The CDR3 sequence is 11 residues long. Trimming took 5 bases from V and 15 from J, leaving 17 bases between them. Germline V CDR1 and CDR2: DFQATT, SNEGSKA (reference sequence).

This clonotype was picked up many times. The chain combines TRBV29-1 with TRBJ2-3; the match to TRBD2 covers 7 bases. Germline V CDR1 and CDR2: SQVTM, ANQGSEA. Losses at the gene ends were 4 bases for V and 2 bases for J; bases not matched to a gene: 18. CDR3 length: 18 amino acids. CDR3 bases: TGCAGCGTTGTAGGGCTAGCGGCTTCTCCGAAATTCACAGATACGCAGTATTTT. This sequence encodes CSVVGLAASPKFTDTQYF.

This clonotype was observed a handful of times. This chain links TRBV7-2 with TRBJ2-1, with D possibly matching TRBD2 (5 bases). The CDR3 runs 17 residues. Germline V CDR1 and CDR2: SGHTA, FQGNSA. Deletions cut 3 bases from V and 0 bases from J, with 15 bases between. This CDR3 reads CASSLTTAPRSYNEQFF. CDR3 bases: TGTGCCAGCAGCTTGACTACGGCCCCCCGCTCCTACAATGAGCAGTTCTTC. Full variable domain (rest looked up from reference TRBV7-2 and TRBJ2-1): GAGVSQSPSNKVTEKGKDVELRCDPISGHTALYWYRQSLGQGLEFLIYFQGNSAPDKSGLPSDRFSAERTGGSVSTLTIQRTQQEDSAVYLCASSLTTAPRSYNEQFFGPGTRLTVL.

V gene TRBV2 combines with J gene TRBJ2-7; weak D call: TRBD2 (5 bases). This CDR3 is built from 14 residues. Germline V CDR1 and CDR2: SNHLY, FYNNEI. V was clipped by 3 bases and J by 2 bases, with 11 bases between them. The CDR3 nucleotides are TGTGCCAGCAGTGAGATGGGAGCCCCCTACGAGCAGTACTTC. Encoded protein: CASSEMGAPYEQYF.